This entry lists 17 T cell receptor beta chains sequenced from one sample in a study of blood T cell repertoires in COVID-19. TCRdb keeps only in-frame clones here, not all; method: immunoSEQ multiplex PCR. Altogether 72,000 or so clones are present, approximately 85% being singletons, with the ten largest covering 35%. What was sequenced was peripheral blood. Receptor source: a woman older than 75 with active or convalescent COVID-19.

V and J are TRBV7-8 and TRBJ2-1, with D unresolved. Trimming pared 0 bases from V and 3 bases from J, leaving 12 bases between. This CDR3 comprises 16 residues. Germline CDR1 reads SGHVS; CDR2 reads FQNEAQ. This chain's CDR3 is CASSLAHTINYNEQFF. CDR3 DNA sequence: TGTGCCAGCAGCTTAGCTCACACAATAAACTACAATGAGCAGTTCTTC.

The chain combines TRBV18 with TRBJ1-4; D ambiguous. The V and J ends lost 0 bases and 8 bases respectively, with 16 bases between them. This CDR3 has 16 residues. Germline CDR1 is KGHSH and CDR2 is LQKENI. The DNA for the CDR3 is TGTGCCAGCTCACCACCTGCGGGAGTAGGGCTCGAAAAACTGTTTTTT. Its protein product is CASSPPAGVGLEKLFF.

The genes are TRBV29-1 and TRBJ1-3, with D uncertain. The CDR3 covers 13 residues. V was cut by 7 bases and J by 2 bases, with 12 bases left in between. Germline V gene sequence: CDR1 SQVTM, CDR2 ANQGSEA. The CDR3 DNA follows: TGCAGCGCCGGAGGAGCCCCTGGAAACACCATATATTTT. This gives the protein CSAGGAPGNTIYF.

The gene calls are TRBV7-2 and TRBJ1-5, with TRBD1 matching 7 bases. CDR1 SGHTA and CDR2 FQGNSA come from the germline V gene. With 1 base clipped from V and 4 bases from J, the junction kept 7 bases outside the gene matches. The CDR3 spans 16 residues. CDR3 residues: CASSLDSGQRNQPQHF. The CDR3 DNA sequence: TGTGCCAGCAGCTTAGATTCGGGACAGAGAAATCAGCCCCAGCATTTT.

This chain connects TRBV3-1 (or the pseudogene TRBV3-2) to TRBJ2-5, with D unresolved. This CDR3 has 12 amino acids. V was clipped by 1 base and J by 5 bases, with 5 bases between them. Per the germline V gene, CDR1 is LGHDT and CDR2 is YNNKEL (reference sequence). CDR3 in amino acids: CASSQVRETQYF. The CDR3 DNA reads TGTGCCAGCAGCCAAGTCCGGGAGACCCAGTACTTC.

The chain uses TRBV6-2 or TRBV6-3 and TRBJ2-3, with D hard to call. Germline V gene sequence: CDR1 MNHEY, CDR2 SVGEGT. V shed 5 bases and J shed 0 bases, with 9 bases lying between them. The CDR3 is 14 amino acids. The CDR3 nucleotides read TGTGCCAGCAGTCAAGCGCCTAGCACAGATACGCAGTATTTT. As protein: CASSQAPSTDTQYF.

This chain connects TRBV30 to TRBJ1-5, with TRBD1 as a possible D gene (5 bases). V lost 2 bases and J lost 4, with 15 bases in between. Germline V gives CDR1 GTSNPN, CDR2 SVGIG (reference sequence). The CDR3 is 15 residues long. CDR3 DNA sequence: TGTGCCTGGAGTAACCGGATAGGGGCAAATCAGCCCCAGCATTTT. Translation gives CAWSNRIGANQPQHF.

This clone was seen just once. This chain connects TRBV30 to TRBJ1-2; D may be TRBD1 (6 bases). From germline, CDR1 is GTSNPN and CDR2 SVGIG (reference sequence). The CDR3 covers 14 residues. V lost 2 bases to trimming and J lost 6 bases, with 16 bases between them. CDR3 sequence: CAWSPTQGTHGYTF. The CDR3 bases are TGTGCCTGGAGTCCTACCCAGGGGACCCATGGCTACACCTTC. The entire variable domain, with the rest obtained from reference TRBV30 and TRBJ1-2, is as follows: SQTIHQWPATLVQPVGSPLSLECTVEGTSNPNLYWYRQAAGRGLQLLFYSVGIGQISSEVPQNLSASRPQDRQFILSSKKLLLSDSGFYLCAWSPTQGTHGYTFGSGTRLTVV.

This chain links TRBV10-3 with TRBJ1-1; TRBD1 might be the D (6 bases). The CDR3 totals 14 residues. The V end was cut by 6 bases, the J end by 8 bases, with 19 bases between. Germline CDR1 and CDR2: ENHRY and SYGVKD. CDR3 amino acids: CAISDGDRTAEAFF. Here the CDR3 DNA reads TGTGCCATCAGCGACGGAGACAGGACAGCAGAAGCTTTCTTT.

This chain joins TRBV4-1 and TRBJ1-4; D remains ambiguous. The ends were cut back, 0 bases at V and 7 bases at J, with 12 bases in the middle. CDR3 length: 15 residues. Germline loops: CDR1 MGHRA, CDR2 YSYEKL. CDR3 nucleotides: TGCGCCAGCAGCCAAGATCCCGGGTCATCTGAAAAACTGTTTTTT. Translation gives CASSQDPGSSEKLFF.

V gene TRBV9 combines with J gene TRBJ2-1; TRBD2 matches 11 bases. This CDR3 region has 19 residues. The V and J ends lost 3 bases and 5 bases, in that order; junction bases with no gene match: 16. From germline, CDR1 is SGDLS and CDR2 YYNGEE. The CDR3 here is CASSGRIVSSGGAHNEQFF. Here the CDR3 DNA reads TGTGCCAGCAGCGGACGAATCGTCAGTAGCGGGGGGGCTCACAATGAGCAGTTCTTC.

This clone was counted a few times. The chain links TRBV5-6 to TRBJ2-7; 11 bases agree with TRBD2. CDR1 and CDR2 from the germline V gene are SGHDT and YYEEEE. The CDR3 contains 14 residues. J was trimmed by 6 bases and V by 3 bases; bases with no gene match: 5. CDR3 loop: CASSSLAGELEQYF. The CDR3 region has the DNA TGTGCCAGCAGCTCACTAGCGGGGGAGCTCGAGCAGTACTTC.

The J gene is TRBJ2-1, the V gene TRBV3-1 (or the pseudogene TRBV3-2); D is perhaps TRBD2 (5 bases). Germline-derived CDR1 and CDR2 are LGHDT and YNNKEL (reference sequence). Trimming took off 3 bases at V and 5 bases at J, with 14 bases between the two ends. The CDR3 has 15 amino acids. For the CDR3, the DNA is TGTGCCAGCAGCCATTCCCATGGGAGAAACAATGAGCAGTTCTTC. It yields the protein CASSHSHGRNNEQFF.

There are a few counts of this clone. The rearrangement joins TRBV6-2 or TRBV6-3 to TRBJ1-2, with a weak D call TRBD1 (5 bases). V lost 2 bases and J lost 8, with 15 bases in between. The CDR3 consists of 14 residues. CDR1 and CDR2 (germline): MNHEY, SVGEGT. CDR3 amino acids: CASSYDSTSGGYTF. The CDR3 nucleotides read TGTGCCAGCAGTTACGACAGCACCTCTGGCGGCTACACCTTC.

This clone has only one observation. The chain links TRBV9 to TRBJ2-2, with TRBD1 as a possible D gene (5 bases). This CDR3 comprises 12 residues. Germline CDR1 reads SGDLS; CDR2 reads YYNGEE. Trimming cost V 3 bases and J 6 bases, with 6 bases left between them. For the CDR3, the DNA is TGTGCCAGCAGCGAGGGGTCCGGGGAGCTGTTTTTT. Translation: CASSEGSGELFF.

The J gene is TRBJ1-3, the V gene TRBV4-3; no clear D gene. The germline gives CDR1 LGHNA, CDR2 YSLEER. Trimming took off 2 bases at V and 2 bases at J, with 7 bases between the two ends. The CDR3 loop spans 14 amino acids. This CDR3 is CASSQTETGNTIYF. In DNA form, the CDR3 reads TGCGCCAGCAGCCAAACAGAAACTGGAAACACCATATATTTT.

This clone was seen a handful of times. This sequence joins TRBV3-1 (or the pseudogene TRBV3-2) and TRBJ2-5; 7 bases map to TRBD2. The CDR3 is 13 residues long. The V gene end was trimmed by 4 bases and the J gene end by 4 bases; junction bases not matched to a gene: 3. Germline V gene sequence: CDR1 LGHDT, CDR2 YNNKEL (reference sequence). The CDR3 here is CASSRGGTETQYF. Here the CDR3 DNA reads TGTGCCAGCAGCCGCGGGGGAACAGAGACCCAGTACTTC.